One sample yielded the 17 T cell receptor beta chains listed below, sequenced in a study of T-cell reconstitution after alpha-beta-depleted transplantation in children. TCRbeta library construction was performed incorporating unique molecular identifiers. A single record per CDR3 protein comes from TCRdb applying MiXCR to the PCR reads. Of about 980,000 distinct CDR3 sequences listed, about 29% are singletons. This sample comprised PBMCs, mostly from graft donor cells, obtained 360 days after TCRalphabeta/CD19-depleted stem cell transplant. The origin of the receptors is a boy less than two years old who had a stem cell transplant for SCID, so the T cells may come from the graft donor.

CDR3 in amino acids: CASSLTGINTEAFF. The CDR3 DNA is TGCGCCAGCAGCTTGACAGGGATAAACACTGAAGCTTTCTTT. The chain employs TRBV5-1 and TRBJ1-1; D possibly corresponds to TRBD1 (6 bases). The germline V and J ends were trimmed by 1 base and 2 bases, with 9 bases remaining between them. This CDR3 spans 14 amino acids. CDR1 is SGHRS and CDR2 is YFSETQ in the germline V gene.

The CDR3: CSASSRGFNEKLFF. The CDR3 coding sequence is TGCAGTGCTTCTAGCAGGGGGTTTAATGAAAAACTGTTTTTT. The chain employs TRBV20-1 and TRBJ1-4, with 7 bases that match TRBD1. Germline CDR1 and CDR2: DFQATT and SNEGSKA (reference sequence). V gave up 5 bases and J gave up 4 bases; unmatched junction bases: 7. The CDR3 totals 14 residues.

This sequence joins TRBV9 and TRBJ2-1; 12 bases fit TRBD2. V was clipped by 4 bases and J by 0 bases; unmatched bases: 2. This CDR3 comprises 16 residues. Germline-derived CDR1 and CDR2 are SGDLS and YYNGEE. CDR3 region: CASSTSGGNSYNEQFF. The DNA of the CDR3 is TGTGCCAGCAGCACTAGCGGGGGGAACTCCTACAATGAGCAGTTCTTC.

The rearrangement joins TRBV28 to TRBJ1-2; D is possibly TRBD1 (5 bases). The CDR3 is made up of 14 amino acids. V dropped 2 bases and J dropped 6 bases, with 13 bases sitting between them. Germline V gene sequence: CDR1 MDHEN, CDR2 SYDVKM. The CDR3 region is CASSLIGGANGYTF. The CDR3 DNA follows: TGTGCCAGCAGTTTAATCGGGGGAGCAAATGGCTACACCTTC.

V gene TRBV5-8 combines with J gene TRBJ1-1; no definite D call. CDR3 length: 15 amino acids. Trimming left V 2 bases short and J 4 bases short, with 15 bases between. Per germline, CDR1 SGHTS and CDR2 YDEGEE. The DNA for the CDR3 is TGTGCCAGCAGCTTTTCGGGAACCTGGAGCACTGAAGCTTTCTTT. It is translated as CASSFSGTWSTEAFF.

This clonotype was found a few times. The gene calls are TRBV27 and TRBJ2-1; D possibly corresponds to TRBD1 (5 bases). Trimming took 1 base from V and 1 from J, leaving 11 bases between them. Germline V gene sequence: CDR1 MNHEY, CDR2 SMNVEV (reference sequence). The CDR3 sequence is 16 residues long. CDR3 loop: CASSLWGLRSYNEQFF. The CDR3 DNA follows: TGTGCCAGCAGTTTATGGGGCTTGAGGTCCTACAATGAGCAGTTCTTC.

The chain combines TRBV12-3 or TRBV12-4 with TRBJ2-7; a possible D gene is TRBD1 (6 bases). Trimming stripped 6 bases from V and 2 bases from J, with 14 bases between. The CDR3 is 14 residues long. The CDR3 coding sequence is TGTGCCAGCAGCCCCTACAGGGACCCCTACGAGCAGTACTTC. Translation: CASSPYRDPYEQYF.

This clonotype has a single count. The chain is built from TRBV27 and TRBJ1-4; D is perhaps TRBD1 (5 bases). The CDR3 sequence is 15 residues long. The germline gives CDR1 MNHEY, CDR2 SMNVEV (reference sequence). Trimming took off 4 bases at V and 8 bases at J, with 17 bases between the two ends. Here the CDR3 DNA reads TGTGCCAGCAGTTCCCCCGGGACTGGGAGGGAAAAACTGTTTTTT. This encodes CASSSPGTGREKLFF.

The genes are TRBV4-1 and TRBJ2-7, with D tentatively TRBD1 (6 bases). Germline CDR1 MGHRA, CDR2 YSYEKL. Trimming removed 1 base from V and 3 bases from J, with 16 bases in between. This CDR3 contains 16 residues. The CDR3, as DNA: TGCGCCAGCAGCCAAGCGTCAGGGGTTGGGGGCTACGAGCAGTACTTC. Translated, it gives CASSQASGVGGYEQYF.

The V call is TRBV12-3 or TRBV12-4, the J call TRBJ2-7, with D hard to call. V lost 3 bases to trimming and J lost 3 bases, with 9 bases between them. The CDR3 covers 13 residues. CDR3 loop: CASSLETIYEQYF. CDR3 coding DNA: TGTGCCAGCAGTTTGGAAACCATCTACGAGCAGTACTTC.

The chain couples TRBV6-1 to TRBJ2-1, with D tentatively TRBD1 (6 bases). This CDR3 spans 15 amino acids. Trimming took 7 bases from V and 2 from J, leaving 15 bases between them. Germline CDR1 reads MNHNS; CDR2 reads SASEGT. CDR3 DNA: TGTGCCAGCACCATGGGACACCCGGCCTACAATGAGCAGTTCTTC. Translated: CASTMGHPAYNEQFF.

This chain uses TRBV10-3 with TRBJ1-2; possibly TRBD1 for D (5 bases). CDR3 length equals 12 residues. Germline V gives CDR1 ENHRY, CDR2 SYGVKD. Deletions cut 6 bases from V and 2 bases from J, with 7 bases between. CDR3 nucleotide sequence: TGTGCCATCAGGACAGCAAACTATGGCTACACCTTC. Translating it yields CAIRTANYGYTF.

This clonotype has a handful of counts. This sequence joins TRBV20-1 and TRBJ1-6, with 8 bases matching TRBD1. The V segment lost 6 bases and the J segment 4 bases; nucleotides outside the gene matches: 5. CDR3 size: 14 residues. Germline loops: CDR1 DFQATT, CDR2 SNEGSKA (reference sequence). DNA for the CDR3: TGCAGTGCCCACGGACAGGGATATAATTCACCCCTCCACTTT. Residues: CSAHGQGYNSPLHF.

The chain carries TRBV7-7 and TRBJ1-4, with 12 bases identical to TRBD1. This CDR3 is built from 14 residues. The V gene's germline CDR1 is SSHAT and CDR2 FNYEAQ (reference sequence). Unmatched junction bases numbered 5, after V lost 5 bases and J lost 10 bases. The DNA for the CDR3 is TGTGCCAGCAGCCCCGGGACAGGGGGCGGAAAACTGTTTTTT. The encoded protein is CASSPGTGGGKLFF.

V gene TRBV10-3 combines with J gene TRBJ2-7, with D uncertain. The length of the CDR3 is 12 residues. Germline V gene lookup returns CDR1 ENHRY and CDR2 SYGVKD. Deletions cut 2 bases from V and 7 bases from J, with 9 bases between. This CDR3 is CAISEGVLEQYF. In nucleotides, the CDR3 is TGTGCCATCAGTGAGGGGGTTTTGGAGCAGTACTTC.

This clonotype showed up just a few times. The chain couples TRBV12-3 or TRBV12-4 to TRBJ2-7, with D possibly being TRBD1 (6 bases). The CDR3 is 15 amino acids. V was trimmed by 2 bases and J by 2 bases, leaving 13 bases between them. CDR3 amino acids: CASSLRQGSPYEQYF. CDR3 sequence (DNA): TGTGCCAGCAGTTTAAGGCAGGGGAGTCCCTACGAGCAGTACTTC.

The V call is TRBV6-1, the J call TRBJ1-2, with 7 bases that match TRBD1. From germline, CDR1 is MNHNS and CDR2 SASEGT. Trimming took 8 bases from V and 1 from J; bases not matched to a gene: 10. The CDR3 consists of 15 residues. The CDR3 loop reads CASANRDRHNYGYTF. The CDR3 coding sequence is TGTGCCAGCGCCAACCGGGACAGACATAACTATGGCTACACCTTC.